This T cell receptor (beta chain) was sequenced for a study of blood T cell repertoires in COVID-19. Study-level information: COVID-19 samples, acute and convalescent, were from the United States, Italy and Spain. From T cells, B-cell-depleted T cells, or PBMCs came the material, which was cDNA or gDNA.

Per the authors' pipeline: Reference gene primer amplification gave nucleated cell count estimates. The table came from immunoSEQ multiplex PCR; TCRdb's copy has only in-frame clones and leaves some out. From that table come the V and J calls and clone size; the DNA was used to work out D and trimming. The profile covers 85,000 to 90,000 clones, with 75% to 90% appearing a single time and roughly 15% taken by the ten largest. Sequencing was performed on peripheral blood. This TCR was sampled from an elderly woman with active or convalescent COVID-19.

CDR3 sequence reads: CASRFEPTRETQYF. The CDR3 coding sequence is TGTGCCAGCAGGTTTGAGCCCACCCGAGAGACCCAGTACTTC. The chain recombines TRBV5-5 with TRBJ2-5; D unresolved. Germline values: CDR1 SGHKS, CDR2 YYEKEE (reference sequence). CDR3 length: 14 residues. Trimming stripped 5 bases from V and 4 bases from J, with 15 bases between.